Following are 17 T cell receptor beta chains from one sample sequenced in a study of cytomegalovirus exposure and HLA in healthy donors. 13 Jbeta primers and 60 Vbeta primers were used for the PCR. The protocol was immunoSEQ multiplex PCR, while the TCRdb copy is restricted to in-frame clones and leaves out a portion. Here the sample spans about 140,000 clones, roughly 80% being singletons. The material sequenced was PBMCs. The source is a woman aged 45-59 years in good health and CMV-seropositive.

This clone was detected only once. The V and J genes are TRBV5-1 and TRBJ1-1; 8 nucleotides line up with TRBD1. V trimming: 3 bases; J trimming: 4 bases; junction bases outside the gene matches: 14. Germline values: CDR1 SGHRS, CDR2 YFSETQ. The CDR3 contains 17 residues. CDR3 coding DNA: TGCGCCAGCAGCTCCGGAGCCCAGGGGGCTGGAGGCACTGAAGCTTTCTTT. Amino acid sequence: CASSSGAQGAGGTEAFF.

This chain connects TRBV6-1 to TRBJ1-1; the D gene is possibly TRBD1 (6 bases). The CDR3 sequence is 15 residues long. CDR1 and CDR2 (germline): MNHNS, SASEGT. V shed 4 bases and J shed 0 bases, with 12 bases lying between them. CDR3 DNA sequence: TGTGCCAGCAGTGTTCACAGGGACCTGAACACTGAAGCTTTCTTT. This encodes CASSVHRDLNTEAFF.

The chain recombines TRBV7-8 with TRBJ1-5; D possibly corresponds to TRBD1 (5 bases). Trimming removed 3 bases at V and 4 bases at J, with 10 bases between. Germline CDR1 SGHVS, CDR2 FQNEAQ. CDR3 length: 14 amino acids. The CDR3 sequence is CASSLSGGNQPQHF. The DNA of the CDR3 is TGTGCCAGCAGCTTGTCGGGGGGTAATCAGCCCCAGCATTTT.

The chain couples TRBV30 to TRBJ1-5, with TRBD1 as a possible D gene (6 bases). Deletions cut 0 bases from V and 7 bases from J, with 10 bases between. CDR3 length: 13 amino acids. Germline V gene sequence: CDR1 GTSNPN, CDR2 SVGIG (reference sequence). The CDR3 spells CAWSVLGAQPQHF. For the CDR3, the DNA is TGTGCCTGGAGTGTACTGGGGGCGCAGCCCCAGCATTTT.

The CDR3 DNA reads as TGTGCCAGCAGTGCCCGGGCCAGGGGCGAGCAGTACTTC. This codes for CASSARARGEQYF. The rearrangement uses TRBV6-6 and TRBJ2-7, with D possibly TRBD1 on 6 matching bases. CDR1 is MNHNY, CDR2 SVGAGI, per germline (reference sequence). The length of the CDR3 is 13 residues. The ends were cut back, 5 bases at V and 6 bases at J, with 14 bases in the middle.

The rearrangement links TRBV28 to TRBJ2-1; TRBD2 agrees at 9 bases. Germline-derived CDR1 and CDR2 are MDHEN and SYDVKM. The CDR3 is 14 residues long. Losses at the gene ends were 6 bases for V and 3 bases for J; bases not matched to a gene: 3. CDR3 DNA: TGTGCCAGCAGCAGACTAGCGGACTACAATGAGCAGTTCTTC. Its protein product is CASSRLADYNEQFF.

The chain couples TRBV19 to TRBJ2-7; D uncertain. Trimming pared 3 bases from V and 5 bases from J, leaving 17 bases between. This CDR3 contains 15 residues. Germline V gene data show CDR1 as LNHDA and CDR2 as SQIVND (reference sequence). CDR3 residues: CASSITILYGHEQYF. DNA of the CDR3: TGTGCCAGTAGTATCACTATACTCTACGGTCACGAGCAGTACTTC.

This clone was seen a few times. V gene TRBV4-2 combines with J gene TRBJ2-3; 7 bases are shared with TRBD2. The CDR3 has 16 amino acids. Germline trimming cut 5 bases from V and 2 bases from J; bases unmatched to any gene: 10. Per the germline V gene, CDR1 is LGHNA and CDR2 is YNFKEQ. CDR3 in DNA: TGTGCCAGCAGCGATGTTAGCGGGCGGGACACAGATACGCAGTATTTT. Translation: CASSDVSGRDTDTQYF.

This chain uses TRBV5-8 with TRBJ1-1; D gene uncertain. The CDR3 is 13 amino acids. V gave up 5 bases and J gave up 1 base, with 9 bases separating them. Germline loops: CDR1 SGHTS, CDR2 YDEGEE. This CDR3 is CASSGLWNTEAFF. The DNA of the CDR3 is TGTGCCAGCAGTGGCCTTTGGAACACTGAAGCTTTCTTT.

CDR3 sequence (DNA): TGTGCCACGATGGCGGCAGGGGGCCTGGACGAGCAGTACTTC. It yields the protein CATMAAGGLDEQYF. The chain carries TRBV28 and TRBJ2-7; TRBD1 matches 8 bases. The CDR3 spans 14 residues. From germline, CDR1 is MDHEN and CDR2 SYDVKM. The V gene end was trimmed by 10 bases and the J gene end by 5 bases; junction bases not matched to a gene: 13.

The chain combines TRBV18 with TRBJ1-1; 7 nucleotides align to TRBD1. The CDR3 runs 14 residues. Unmatched junction bases numbered 4, after V lost 2 bases and J lost 4 bases. CDR1 is KGHSH, CDR2 LQKENI, per germline. CDR3 sequence (DNA): TGTGCCAGCTCACCATTTGACAGGGTCACTGAAGCTTTCTTT. It yields the protein CASSPFDRVTEAFF.

This sequence joins TRBV7-9 and TRBJ2-1; D call uncertain. V was pared by 6 bases and J by 10 bases, with 7 bases between. CDR3 size: 10 residues. CDR1 is SEHNR and CDR2 is FQNEAQ in the germline V gene (reference sequence). CDR3 amino acids: CASSTWEQFF. The CDR3 DNA is TGTGCCAGCAGTACATGGGAGCAGTTCTTC.

V gene TRBV19 combines with J gene TRBJ2-7; 8 bases are a match to TRBD1. The CDR3 is made up of 16 amino acids. Trimming took 4 bases from V and 6 from J; bases not matched to a gene: 14. Germline V lookup: CDR1 LNHDA, CDR2 SQIVND (reference sequence). The CDR3 region is CASSTRGRGRVGEQYF. The CDR3 DNA reads TGTGCCAGTAGTACCCGGGGCAGGGGGCGCGTCGGCGAGCAGTACTTC.

The CDR3 DNA is TGTGCCAGCAGTGACTACTACGAGCAGTACTTC. Its protein is CASSDYYEQYF. This chain joins TRBV27 and TRBJ2-7, with D possibly TRBD2 on 5 matching bases. The CDR3 covers 11 residues. CDR1 and CDR2 (germline): MNHEY, SMNVEV (reference sequence). Trimming left V 5 bases short and J 3 bases short, with 5 bases between.

This chain joins TRBV7-9 and TRBJ1-3; the D is unclear. This CDR3 has 12 residues. In germline, CDR1 is SEHNR, CDR2 FQNEAQ (reference sequence). Trimming removed 11 bases at V and 3 bases at J, with 11 bases between. The CDR3 sequence is CASGDFGNTIYF. CDR3 sequence (DNA): TGTGCCTCCGGGGATTTTGGAAACACCATATATTTT.

This chain's CDR3 is CASNQGLNQPQHF. The CDR3 coding sequence is TGTGCCAGCAACCAGGGGTTAAATCAGCCCCAGCATTTT. The chain uses TRBV2 and TRBJ1-5, with D maybe TRBD1 (6 bases). In germline, CDR1 is SNHLY, CDR2 FYNNEI. V shed 7 bases and J shed 4 bases, with 11 bases lying between them. The CDR3 consists of 13 residues.

V usage is TRBV7-2 and J usage is TRBJ1-5; 8 bases are shared with TRBD1. The CDR3 runs to 15 residues. Germline assignment: CDR1 SGHTA and CDR2 FQGNSA. Germline trimming cut 0 bases from V and 7 bases from J; bases unmatched to any gene: 5. CDR3 residues: CASSLASTGEQPQHF. For the CDR3, the DNA is TGTGCCAGCAGCTTAGCCTCGACAGGGGAGCAGCCCCAGCATTTT.